The sequence of this T cell receptor (beta chain) was determined in a study of Ad26.COV2.S vaccination and SARS-CoV-2 variants. The germline gives CDR1 SEHNR, CDR2 FQNEAQ (reference sequence). Between the trimmed V and J ends, which lost 3 bases and 2 bases, there was a span of 10 bases. CDR3 length: 14 amino acids. The table came from immunoSEQ multiplex PCR; TCRdb's copy has only in-frame clones and leaves some out. The sample records about 350,000 clones, 86% being singletons. The treatment here: 19 received Ad26.COV2.S at low or high dose, single or two shots; several received placebo; per-sample allocation not given. All samples were drawn on day 63, counting from the first vaccine or placebo injection.

Sequenced material: peripheral blood, taken in a trial of Ad26.COV2.S vaccine versus placebo. The genes are TRBV7-9 and TRBJ2-5; D perhaps matches TRBD1 (6 bases). The TCR comes from a person aged 18-65 years who received the Ad26.COV2.S COVID-19 vaccine or a placebo. The CDR3 region has the DNA TGTGCCAGCAGCTTCAGACAGGAGCAAGAGACCCAGTACTTC. Its translation is CASSFRQEQETQYF.